These 7 T cell receptor beta chains originate from one sample sequenced in a study of blood T cell repertoires in COVID-19. Method: immunoSEQ multiplex PCR; TCRdb's copy keeps in-frame clones and lacks some. The sample contains 25,000 to 30,000 clones, approximately 85% of which appear only once. The sequencing sample was made of peripheral blood. Source of these receptors: a woman older than 75 with COVID-19, enrolled during active disease.

This clone was seen only a few times. This chain joins TRBV10-3 and TRBJ1-5; D unresolved. The CDR3 sequence is 14 residues long. CDR1 ENHRY and CDR2 SYGVKD come from the germline V gene. Trimming cost V 4 bases and J 3 bases, with 10 bases left between them. CDR3: CAISVDGINQPQHF. The CDR3 region has the DNA TGTGCCATCAGTGTGGACGGGATCAATCAGCCCCAGCATTTT.

This clone was counted between two and nine times. The V and J genes are TRBV2 and TRBJ1-3; D gene uncertain. The V and J ends lost 4 bases and 0 bases respectively, with 16 bases between them. The germline gives CDR1 SNHLY, CDR2 FYNNEI. This CDR3 region has 17 residues. CDR3 nucleotides: TGTGCCAGCAGTGTACGACCGGGGATGTTCTCTGGAAACACCATATATTTT. Its translation is CASSVRPGMFSGNTIYF.

In this sample, this clone turned up once. This chain connects TRBV5-1 to TRBJ2-3; 12 bases are a match to TRBD2. This CDR3 contains 16 residues. Trimming removed 3 bases from V and 1 base from J; junction bases left unmatched: 3. Per germline, CDR1 SGHRS and CDR2 YFSETQ. CDR3 sequence reads: CASSSGTSGRTDTQYF. The CDR3 DNA is TGCGCCAGCAGCTCTGGGACTAGCGGGCGCACAGATACGCAGTATTTT.

The chain has TRBV15 and TRBJ2-4, with D possibly being TRBD2 (6 bases). Germline CDR1 and CDR2: LNHNV and YYDKDF (reference sequence). CDR3 size: 16 residues. Trimming left V 3 bases short and J 3 bases short, with 15 bases between. The CDR3 region has the DNA TGTGCCACCAGCAGGGAGGGGTCCGGGGTCAAAAACATTCAGTACTTC. This sequence encodes CATSREGSGVKNIQYF.

The table lists this clone with a count of one. V is TRBV10-3 and J is TRBJ2-7; D might be TRBD1 (6 bases). Looked up from germline, CDR1 is ENHRY and CDR2 is SYGVKD. The CDR3 has 14 residues. V was cut by 10 bases and J by 1 base, with 17 bases left in between. The CDR3 region is CATLQQGRSYEQYF. The CDR3 DNA follows: TGTGCCACACTACAACAGGGACGATCCTACGAGCAGTACTTC.

This sequence joins TRBV5-5 and TRBJ1-5; no firm D call. Germline CDR1 is SGHKS and CDR2 is YYEKEE (reference sequence). Trimming removed 1 base from V and 4 bases from J, with 9 bases in between. This CDR3 spans 14 amino acids. This CDR3 reads CASSLTPGNQPQHF. The CDR3 DNA is TGTGCCAGCAGCTTGACTCCCGGGAATCAGCCCCAGCATTTT.

The chain joins TRBV3-1 (or the pseudogene TRBV3-2) to TRBJ1-1; D is unclear. Trimming stripped 4 bases from V and 0 bases from J, with 9 bases between. Germline V gene lookup returns CDR1 LGHDT and CDR2 YNNKEL (reference sequence). There are 14 residues in the CDR3. The CDR3 DNA reads TGTGCCAGCAGCCCCCAAGTAGTGAACACTGAAGCTTTCTTT. It encodes CASSPQVVNTEAFF.